Shown below are 30 T cell receptor beta chains from a single sample sequenced in a study of T cells in Graves' hyperthyroidism and ophthalmopathy (dated by TCRdb to between 2017 and 2020). Receptors were amplified or captured by multiplex PCR. Sequencing relied on an Illumina HiSeq 2000. TCR beta CDR3 regions were amplified from RNA transcripts. The first round of RT-PCR for the TCR CDR3 was performed with the HTBI primer set and the Qiagen OneStep RT-PCR kit. The public reads were reprocessed in TCRdb via fastp at Q25 and MiXCR, keeping in-frame beta chains. Each entry merges the rows of one CDR3 protein and shows their most common DNA and genes. This sample is represented by almost 600,000 distinct CDR3 sequences; 35% to 55% of them were singletons. The top ten hold around 7.7% of the sample. Specimen: peripheral blood or thyroid tissue (not recorded which). Receptors were obtained from a woman between 18 and 30 years old with Graves' hyperthyroidism.

The sample holds one count of this clonotype. The chain couples TRBV25-1 to TRBJ1-2; maybe TRBD1 (6 bases). This CDR3 contains 15 residues. CDR1 and CDR2 (germline): MGHDK, SYGVNS. Trimming cost V 5 bases and J 7 bases, with 20 bases left between them. This chain's CDR3 is CASSNMRAGAGGYTF. The CDR3 bases are TGTGCCAGCAGTAATATGCGGGCGGGGGCTGGTGGCTACACCTTC.

This chain links TRBV9 with TRBJ1-4, with 7 bases fitting TRBD1. The CDR3 length is 15 residues. The V gene end was trimmed by 4 bases and the J gene end by 1 base; junction bases not matched to a gene: 4. Germline V gene data show CDR1 as SGDLS and CDR2 as YYNGEE. The CDR3: CASSLRTGTNEKLFF. As DNA, the CDR3 is TGTGCCAGCAGCCTCCGGACAGGAACTAATGAAAAACTGTTTTTT.

To note about this clonotype: This may come from a read error, since a much larger clone is one base off. The chain joins TRBV10-2 to TRBJ2-7; D is ambiguous. The CDR3 extends over 11 amino acids. Germline V gene sequence: CDR1 WSHSY, CDR2 SAAADI. The CDR3 region has the DNA TGTGCCAGCAGTGAAGCGAGCGAGCAGTACTTC. As protein: CASSEASEQYF.

This clonotype was recorded at least ten times. This chain joins TRBV5-6 and TRBJ1-6; 8 nucleotides align to TRBD1. V lost 4 bases and J lost 7; bases outside the gene matches: 7. Germline lookup yields CDR1 SGHDT and CDR2 YYEEEE. The CDR3 is 15 residues long. For the CDR3, the DNA is TGTGCCAGCAGCCGCTGGACAGGGAGCAATTCACCCCTCCACTTT. The encoded protein is CASSRWTGSNSPLHF.

This clonotype came up many times. J is TRBJ2-2 and V is TRBV7-3, with D perhaps TRBD1 (5 bases). This CDR3 region has 15 residues. Trimming stripped 1 base from V and 1 base from J, with 7 bases between. CDR1 is SGHTA and CDR2 is FQGTGA in the germline V gene. CDR3 region: CASSLITGNTGELFF. For the CDR3, the DNA is TGTGCCAGCAGCTTAATCACAGGGAACACCGGGGAGCTGTTTTTT.

The rearrangement joins TRBV25-1 to TRBJ1-2, with D possibly being TRBD1 (5 bases). The CDR3 is 14 amino acids. Looked up from germline, CDR1 is MGHDK and CDR2 is SYGVNS. The V end was cut by 8 bases, the J end by 6 bases, with 19 bases between. In DNA form, the CDR3 reads TGTGCCAGCTTAGAGTCCGGATGGGGCAATGGCTACACCTTC. Translated, it gives CASLESGWGNGYTF.

This clonotype was counted many times. The V call is TRBV5-1, the J call TRBJ2-7; 12 bases are shared with TRBD1. The germline gives CDR1 SGHRS, CDR2 YFSETQ. This CDR3 comprises 16 residues. V was clipped by 4 bases and J by 4 bases; unmatched bases: 9. CDR3 nucleotides: TGCGCCAGCAGCGACGGGACAGGGGGCGTTTTGTACGAGCAGTACTTC. Its translation: CASSDGTGGVLYEQYF.

The chain joins TRBV7-8 to TRBJ1-6, with D perhaps TRBD1 (6 bases). V lost 5 bases and J 9 bases, leaving 14 bases between the germline ends. Germline V lookup: CDR1 SGHVS, CDR2 FQNEAQ. The CDR3 runs 14 residues. This chain's CDR3 is CASSQVGGSSPLHF. The CDR3 coding sequence is TGTGCCAGCAGCCAAGTAGGGGGAAGTTCACCCCTCCACTTT.

This chain connects TRBV11-3 to TRBJ1-1; a possible D gene is TRBD1 (5 bases). V was shortened by 1 base and J by 11 bases, with 17 bases between the two germline ends. Germline values: CDR1 SGHNT, CDR2 YENEEA. The CDR3 has 14 amino acids. The CDR3 sequence: CASSLGGTEGDAFF. The CDR3, as DNA: TGTGCCAGCAGCTTAGGAGGGACGGAGGGTGACGCTTTCTTT.

The chain joins TRBV7-9 to TRBJ1-5, with D perhaps matching TRBD1 (5 bases). The CDR3 sequence is 12 residues long. CDR1 is SEHNR and CDR2 is FQNEAQ in the germline V gene (reference sequence). Trimming took 5 bases from V and 10 from J, leaving 12 bases between them. This CDR3 is CASSGTGVPQHF. In nucleotides, the CDR3 is TGTGCCAGCAGCGGCACGGGGGTCCCCCAGCATTTT.

Regarding this clonotype: A much larger clone sits a single nucleotide away, making a read error possible. The chain carries TRBV19 and TRBJ2-2, with a tentative D call TRBD2 (6 bases). The CDR3 has 15 residues. Germline CDR1 is LNHDA and CDR2 is SQIVND (reference sequence). DNA for the CDR3: TGTGCCAGTAGACCCCCGGGACTCGGAACCGGGGAGCTGCTTTTT. It translates to CASRPPGLGTGELLF.

Details on this clonotype: The final CDR3 position lacks the conserved phenylalanine or tryptophan, pointing to a likely read error. The rearrangement uses TRBV18 and TRBJ2-5; D unclear. CDR1 is KGHSH and CDR2 is LQKENI in the germline V gene. The CDR3 consists of 13 residues. Between the trimmed V and J ends, which lost 3 bases and 0 bases, there was a span of 5 bases. This CDR3 is CASSPVYQETQYL. CDR3 sequence (DNA): TGTGCCAGCTCACCTGTGTACCAAGAGACCCAGTACCTC.

The table lists this clonotype with many counts. The chain joins TRBV6-6 to TRBJ1-3; the D gene is possibly TRBD1 (5 bases). CDR3 size: 14 residues. The V end lost 5 bases, the J end lost 0 bases, and 8 bases lay between the germline ends. Germline CDR1 MNHNY, CDR2 SVGAGI (reference sequence). CDR3 bases: TGTGCCAGCAGTACCGACAGCTCTGGAAACACCATATATTTT. Encoded protein: CASSTDSSGNTIYF.

The chain joins TRBV12-3 or TRBV12-4 to TRBJ1-5; the D gene is possibly TRBD1 (5 bases). The CDR3 extends over 13 amino acids. Trimming removed 6 bases at V and 7 bases at J, with 13 bases between. CDR3 loop: CASRLRGRQPQHF. In nucleotides, the CDR3 is TGTGCCAGCAGGCTACGGGGGAGGCAGCCCCAGCATTTT.

This clonotype has ten or more counts. The chain links TRBV25-1 to TRBJ1-1; possibly TRBD1 for D (5 bases). Germline CDR1 is MGHDK and CDR2 is SYGVNS. V was trimmed by 1 base and J by 5 bases, leaving 11 bases between them. The length of the CDR3 is 14 residues. The CDR3 here is CASSEFRGSTEAFF. CDR3 DNA: TGTGCCAGCAGTGAATTTCGGGGGAGTACTGAAGCTTTCTTT.

The V call is TRBV20-1, the J call TRBJ2-6, with D possibly being TRBD2 (5 bases). Germline V CDR1 and CDR2: DFQATT, SNEGSKA (reference sequence). The CDR3 sequence is 13 residues long. Trimming pared 3 bases from V and 10 bases from J, leaving 13 bases between. CDR3 region: CSARGSDGNVLTF. CDR3 nucleotide sequence: TGCAGTGCTAGGGGGAGTGATGGGAACGTCCTGACTTTC.

This clonotype showed up just a few times. This chain uses TRBV19 with TRBJ1-1; 9 bases fit TRBD1. With 3 bases clipped from V and 6 bases from J, the junction kept 2 bases outside the gene matches. This CDR3 region has 13 residues. Germline loops: CDR1 LNHDA, CDR2 SQIVND (reference sequence). CDR3: CASSIGTGSEAFF. Here the CDR3 DNA reads TGTGCCAGTAGTATCGGGACAGGGTCTGAAGCTTTCTTT.

This clonotype showed up just a few times. The chain joins TRBV20-1 to TRBJ1-4; 9 bases line up with TRBD1. CDR3 length: 13 residues. Losses at the gene ends were 6 bases for V and 3 bases for J; bases not matched to a gene: 2. Germline-derived CDR1 and CDR2 are DFQATT and SNEGSKA (reference sequence). The CDR3 loop reads CSATGGSNEKLFF. CDR3 sequence (DNA): TGCAGTGCCACAGGGGGCTCTAATGAAAAACTGTTTTTT.

Regarding this clonotype: A much bigger clone sits one base away, suggesting this may be a read error. V is TRBV6-5 and J is TRBJ1-2; D possibly corresponds to TRBD1 (6 bases). Germline V gene lookup returns CDR1 MNHEY and CDR2 SVGAGI. CDR3 size: 13 residues. In nucleotides, the CDR3 is TGTGCCAACAGTTACCCCGGGGGGGCTGGCTACACCTTC. Its protein product is CANSYPGGAGYTF.

About this clonotype itself: Since the CDR3 does not end with the conserved phenylalanine or tryptophan, this likely comes from a read error. The DNA is left out, because the CDR3 cannot be placed on it with certainty; the CDR3 is given as TCRdb lists it. The CDR3 loop is CAISESNLGQGDY. This rearrangement joins TRBV10-3 to TRBJ1-4; TRBD1 is the table's D call, not checked against the DNA. Germline V gene sequence: CDR1 ENHRY, CDR2 SYGVKD. The CDR3 contains 13 residues when both ends are counted.

This clonotype was counted ten times or more. This chain connects TRBV30 to TRBJ1-2, with D perhaps TRBD1 (6 bases). The CDR3 spans 13 residues. With 3 bases removed from V and 5 bases from J, the gap between germline ends came to 13 bases. Germline CDR1 reads GTSNPN; CDR2 reads SVGIG (reference sequence). Written as DNA, the CDR3 is TGTGCCTGGAGGTTTAGGGGGTTGTATGGCTACACCTTC. This gives the protein CAWRFRGLYGYTF.

The chain links TRBV20-1 to TRBJ1-1, with 7 bases lining up with TRBD1. The germline V gene has CDR1 DFQATT and CDR2 SNEGSKA (reference sequence). V was clipped by 3 bases and J by 6 bases; unmatched bases: 4. This CDR3 region has 12 residues. The CDR3 is CSASPQGAEAFF. CDR3 DNA: TGCAGTGCTAGTCCCCAGGGGGCTGAAGCTTTCTTT.

The table lists this clonotype with a count of one. The chain couples TRBV7-9 to TRBJ1-3; 8 bases agree with TRBD1. Germline lookup yields CDR1 SEHNR and CDR2 FQNEAQ (reference sequence). The CDR3 sequence is 16 residues long. Losses at the gene ends were 4 bases for V and 0 bases for J; bases not matched to a gene: 5. CDR3 DNA: TGTGCCAGCAGCTCGGGACAGGACCCCTCTGGAAACACCATATATTTT. This gives the protein CASSSGQDPSGNTIYF.

This clonotype was counted at least ten times. The V and J genes are TRBV6-1 and TRBJ1-1; weak D call: TRBD1 (5 bases). Per the germline V gene, CDR1 is MNHNS and CDR2 is SASEGT. Trimming took 1 base from V and 11 from J, leaving 14 bases between them. The CDR3 runs to 13 residues. CDR3 loop: CASSEVNRSEAFF. In nucleotides, the CDR3 is TGTGCCAGCAGTGAAGTGAACAGGAGTGAGGCTTTCTTT.

This clonotype was seen at least ten times. This chain uses TRBV29-1 with TRBJ2-7; 10 bases line up with TRBD1. CDR1 and CDR2 (germline): SQVTM, ANQGSEA. The CDR3 sequence is 14 residues long. Trimming at V came to 2 bases and at J to 2 bases, leaving 3 bases not matched to a gene. CDR3 nucleotides: TGCAGCGTTGAATTGGGGACAGGGGCCTACGAGCAGTACTTC. Translated: CSVELGTGAYEQYF.

This clonotype was seen only a few times. The rearrangement joins TRBV9 to TRBJ2-1; D perhaps matches TRBD2 (6 bases). V lost 0 bases and J lost 9, with 16 bases in between. There are 15 residues in the CDR3. Germline lookup yields CDR1 SGDLS and CDR2 YYNGEE. The chain's CDR3 is CASSVVTSPRAEQFF. The CDR3 DNA is TGTGCCAGCAGCGTAGTTACTAGCCCCCGGGCTGAGCAGTTCTTC.

The chain employs TRBV7-9 and TRBJ1-3; no definite D call. The V end lost 6 bases, the J end lost 7 bases, and 13 bases lay between the germline ends. This CDR3 is 13 amino acids long. Germline CDR1 SEHNR, CDR2 FQNEAQ (reference sequence). The CDR3 protein is CASSTTSGNTIYF. Here the CDR3 DNA reads TGTGCCAGCAGTACCACTAGCGGGAACACCATATATTTT.

This clonotype was observed a few times. V is TRBV24-1 and J is TRBJ2-1; 11 bases map to TRBD2. The CDR3 extends over 17 amino acids. The ends lost 4 bases at V and 2 bases at J; junction bases unmatched: 6. Germline CDR1 reads KGHDR; CDR2 reads SFDVKD. The CDR3 region is CATSEWTSGPPYNEQFF. The CDR3 DNA is TGTGCCACCAGTGAGTGGACTAGCGGGCCTCCCTACAATGAGCAGTTCTTC.

This clonotype was counted many times. This chain uses TRBV19 with TRBJ1-5; 9 bases are a match to TRBD1. V was clipped by 2 bases and J by 3 bases; unmatched bases: 8. Germline V lookup: CDR1 LNHDA, CDR2 SQIVND (reference sequence). This CDR3 comprises 17 residues. The CDR3 nucleotides are TGTGCCAGTAGTATAAGGACAGGGGAAAGCTCCAATCAGCCCCAGCATTTT. Protein product: CASSIRTGESSNQPQHF.

This clonotype has only one observation. In this CDR3 the conserved last residue, phenylalanine or tryptophan, is missing, so a read error is likely. No DNA is shown, since the ends of the CDR3 on it are uncertain; the CDR3 is the one TCRdb lists. The chain employs TRBV29-1 and TRBJ1-4; the table's D call of TRBD1 was not tested on the DNA. The CDR3 is made up of 8 amino acids, end residues included. Germline lookup yields CDR1 SQVTM and CDR2 ANQGSEA. CDR3 protein: CSVRRANY.